Only a few counts were recorded for the clone carrying this T cell receptor beta chain. The antigen is not known. This specimen belongs to a study of shared clonotypes between healthy human individuals. The study, taken as a whole, reports: Limited genetic and exposure-history diversity came from having few donors.

PCR replicates from unsorted PBMC used about 310 ng DNA, and this amount was tens of thousands of T cell genomes. Researchers sequenced unsorted PBMC DNA using ten immunoSEQ deep assay plates. As originally analysed: For the immunoSEQ data, sequences were junction-only without quality scores, so filtering differed. Only in-frame clones appear in the TCRdb table, and some are missing; sequencing was by immunoSEQ multiplex PCR. V and J calls and clone size come straight from that table; D and trimming were deduced from the DNA. The sample has under 600,000 clones, around three quarters seen once. The receptor was isolated from a woman aged 40 to 49 in good health. Some clones in this sample may be carry-over from other donors' samples. The sequenced material came from PBMCs.

The CDR3 DNA is TGTGCCTGGGGTGACAGGCGATTTAGGGAGACCCAGTACTTC. This encodes CAWGDRRFRETQYF. The J gene is TRBJ2-5, the V gene TRBV30; TRBD1 might be the D (6 bases). This CDR3 contains 14 residues. The V end lost 5 bases, the J end lost 5 bases, and 18 bases lay between the germline ends. The V gene's germline CDR1 is GTSNPN and CDR2 SVGIG (reference sequence).